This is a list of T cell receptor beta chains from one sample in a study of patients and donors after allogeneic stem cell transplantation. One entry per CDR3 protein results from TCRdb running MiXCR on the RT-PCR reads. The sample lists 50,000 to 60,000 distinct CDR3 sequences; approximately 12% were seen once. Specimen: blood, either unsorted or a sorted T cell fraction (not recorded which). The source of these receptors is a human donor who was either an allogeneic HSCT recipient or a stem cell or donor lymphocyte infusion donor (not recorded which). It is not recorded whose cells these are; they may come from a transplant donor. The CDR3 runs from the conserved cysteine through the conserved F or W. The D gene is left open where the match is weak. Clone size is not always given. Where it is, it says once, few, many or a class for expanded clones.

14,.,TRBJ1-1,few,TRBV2,TGTGCCAGCAGGGATGGACGGTTGAACACTGAAGCTTTCTTT,CASRDGRLNTEAFF
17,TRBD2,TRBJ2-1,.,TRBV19,TGTGCCAGTAGTATCCCCGGGGCTAGCGGGAGCGTGGGTGAGCAGTTCTTC,CASSIPGASGSVGEQFF
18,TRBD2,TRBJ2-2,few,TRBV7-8,TGTGCCAGCAGCTTAGGTGGGACTAGCGGCCCCATTACCGGGGAGCTGTTTTTT,CASSLGGTSGPITGELFF
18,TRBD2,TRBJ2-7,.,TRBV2,TGTGCCTCCGGGGCCTTCAGGACTAGTGAATTGGCAGTCTACGAGCAGTACTTC,CASGAFRTSELAVYEQYF
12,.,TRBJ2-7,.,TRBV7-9,TGTGCCAGCAGCTTAATTAACTACGAGCAGTACTTC,CASSLINYEQYF
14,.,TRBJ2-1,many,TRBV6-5,TGTGCCAGCACCCCGGACTTTTGGAACAATGAGCAGTTCTTC,CASTPDFWNNEQFF
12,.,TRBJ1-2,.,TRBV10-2,TGCGCCAGCAGTCGGGGGTCGTATGGCTACACCTTC,CASSRGSYGYTF
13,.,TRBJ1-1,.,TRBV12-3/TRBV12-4,TGTGCCAGAAGTTTAGGGATGACACTTGAAGCTTTCTTT,CARSLGMTLEAFF
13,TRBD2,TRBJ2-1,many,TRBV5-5,TGTGCCAGCGCGACTAGCGTTTACAATGAGCAGTTCTTC,CASATSVYNEQFF
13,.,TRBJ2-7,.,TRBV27,TGTGCCAGCACCTTGGGCCCGGGCTACGAGCAGTACTTC,CASTLGPGYEQYF
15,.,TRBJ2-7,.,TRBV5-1,TGCGCCAGCAGCTTGGATTCGGGCTACTCATACGAGCAGTACTTC,CASSLDSGYSYEQYF
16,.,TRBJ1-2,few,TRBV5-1,TGCGCCAGCAGCCCAACCAACGGACAAAAAAACTATGGCTACACCTTC,CASSPTNGQKNYGYTF
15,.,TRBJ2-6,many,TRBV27,TGTGCCAGCAGAGGGGGGGCTGGTGGGGCCAACGTCCTGACTTTC,CASRGGAGGANVLTF
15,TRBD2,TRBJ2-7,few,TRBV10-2,TGCGCCAGCAGTTCAATAGCGGGACGTATCTACGAGCAGTACTTC,CASSSIAGRIYEQYF
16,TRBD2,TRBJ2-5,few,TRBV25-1,TGTGCCAGCAGTGACGAGGGAGCGGGACTCCAAGAGACCCAGTACTTC,CASSDEGAGLQETQYF
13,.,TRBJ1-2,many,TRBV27,TGTGCCAGCGGCGTGGGAGAGAACTATGGCTACACCTTC,CASGVGENYGYTF
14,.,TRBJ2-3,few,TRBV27,TGTGCCAGCAGGCAGCACCGAAACACAGATACGCAGTATTTT,CASRQHRNTDTQYF
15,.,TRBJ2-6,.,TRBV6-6,TGTGCCACCTACCAACCTAAGAGTTCGGCCAACGTCCTGACTTTC,CATYQPKSSANVLTF
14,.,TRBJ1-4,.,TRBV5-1,TGCGCCAGCAGCCTGTATGGAACTAATGAAAAACTGTTTTTT,CASSLYGTNEKLFF
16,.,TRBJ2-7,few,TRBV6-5,TGTGCCAGCAGTTACTCGAGGCCAGAGGTCTCCTACGAGCAGTACTTC,CASSYSRPEVSYEQYF
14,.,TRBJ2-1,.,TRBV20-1,TGCAGTGGTGGAAGCCCCCACGAGGACAATGAGCAGTTCTTC,CSGGSPHEDNEQFF
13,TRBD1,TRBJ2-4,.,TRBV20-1,TGCAGTGCGAGATATACAGGGGAAAACATTCAGTACTTC,CSARYTGENIQYF
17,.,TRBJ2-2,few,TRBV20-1,TGCAGTGCTCTGGATAGCGGACCTAAATCGAACACCGGGGAGCTGTTTTTT,CSALDSGPKSNTGELFF
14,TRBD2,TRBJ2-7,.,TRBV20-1,TGCAGTGCTAGAGATGGGAGCGGGAGTTTCGAGCAGTACTTC,CSARDGSGSFEQYF
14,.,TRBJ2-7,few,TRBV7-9,TGTGCCAGCAGCTTAGTCGGGAGCGACTACGAGCAGTACTTC,CASSLVGSDYEQYF
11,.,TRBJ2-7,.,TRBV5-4,TGTGCCAGCAGATTCGGATTCGAGCAGTACTTC,CASRFGFEQYF
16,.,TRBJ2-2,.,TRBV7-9,TGTGCCAGCAGCTTTTTTCTCGCCATGAACACCGGGGAGCTGTTTTTT,CASSFFLAMNTGELFF
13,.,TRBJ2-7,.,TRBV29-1,TGCAGCGCAATTCCAGGGGACACCTACGAGCAGTACTTC,CSAIPGDTYEQYF
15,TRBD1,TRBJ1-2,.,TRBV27,TGTGCCAGCGAAACAGGGGGCGCTGAAAACTATGGCTACACCTTC,CASETGGAENYGYTF
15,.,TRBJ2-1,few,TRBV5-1,TGCGCCAGCAGCTTAAGGCGGGGACACTACAATGAGCAGTTCTTC,CASSLRRGHYNEQFF
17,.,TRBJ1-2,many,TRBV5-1,TGCGCCAGCAGCTTGGCTGGGGAGATTACGATAGGGGATGGCTACACCTTC,CASSLAGEITIGDGYTF
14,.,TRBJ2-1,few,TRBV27,TGTGCCAGCAGTTATGGGACCCTATACAATGAGCAGTTCTTC,CASSYGTLYNEQFF
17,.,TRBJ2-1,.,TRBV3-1,TGTGCCAGCAGCCAACAAACCGAAGGCAGGGTGGGTAATGAGCAGTTCTTC,CASSQQTEGRVGNEQFF
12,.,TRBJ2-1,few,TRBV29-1,TGCAGCGTTGAAGATTTCCGCAATGAGCAGTTCTTC,CSVEDFRNEQFF
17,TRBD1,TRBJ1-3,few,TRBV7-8,TGTGCCAGCAGCTTAGTACGGGACAGTTTCTCTGGAAACACCATATATTTT,CASSLVRDSFSGNTIYF
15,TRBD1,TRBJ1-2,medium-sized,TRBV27,TGTGCCAGCAGTTTTCGACAGGGAGCTAACTATGGCTACACCTTC,CASSFRQGANYGYTF
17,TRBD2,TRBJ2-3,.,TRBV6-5,TGTGCCAGCAGTCAGTACGGACTAGCGGGATCCACAGATACGCAGTATTTT,CASSQYGLAGSTDTQYF
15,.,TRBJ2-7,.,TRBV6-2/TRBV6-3,TGTGCCAGCACCAAGACGGACATCCCATGGGGCGAGCAGTACTTC,CASTKTDIPWGEQYF
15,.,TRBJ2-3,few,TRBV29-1,TGCAGCGCCGTGGACAGGCGGGATAGCACAGATACGCAGTATTTT,CSAVDRRDSTDTQYF
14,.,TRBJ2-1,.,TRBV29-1,TGCAGCGTTGAAGCGGGGTCCAACTACAATGAGCAGTTCTTC,CSVEAGSNYNEQFF